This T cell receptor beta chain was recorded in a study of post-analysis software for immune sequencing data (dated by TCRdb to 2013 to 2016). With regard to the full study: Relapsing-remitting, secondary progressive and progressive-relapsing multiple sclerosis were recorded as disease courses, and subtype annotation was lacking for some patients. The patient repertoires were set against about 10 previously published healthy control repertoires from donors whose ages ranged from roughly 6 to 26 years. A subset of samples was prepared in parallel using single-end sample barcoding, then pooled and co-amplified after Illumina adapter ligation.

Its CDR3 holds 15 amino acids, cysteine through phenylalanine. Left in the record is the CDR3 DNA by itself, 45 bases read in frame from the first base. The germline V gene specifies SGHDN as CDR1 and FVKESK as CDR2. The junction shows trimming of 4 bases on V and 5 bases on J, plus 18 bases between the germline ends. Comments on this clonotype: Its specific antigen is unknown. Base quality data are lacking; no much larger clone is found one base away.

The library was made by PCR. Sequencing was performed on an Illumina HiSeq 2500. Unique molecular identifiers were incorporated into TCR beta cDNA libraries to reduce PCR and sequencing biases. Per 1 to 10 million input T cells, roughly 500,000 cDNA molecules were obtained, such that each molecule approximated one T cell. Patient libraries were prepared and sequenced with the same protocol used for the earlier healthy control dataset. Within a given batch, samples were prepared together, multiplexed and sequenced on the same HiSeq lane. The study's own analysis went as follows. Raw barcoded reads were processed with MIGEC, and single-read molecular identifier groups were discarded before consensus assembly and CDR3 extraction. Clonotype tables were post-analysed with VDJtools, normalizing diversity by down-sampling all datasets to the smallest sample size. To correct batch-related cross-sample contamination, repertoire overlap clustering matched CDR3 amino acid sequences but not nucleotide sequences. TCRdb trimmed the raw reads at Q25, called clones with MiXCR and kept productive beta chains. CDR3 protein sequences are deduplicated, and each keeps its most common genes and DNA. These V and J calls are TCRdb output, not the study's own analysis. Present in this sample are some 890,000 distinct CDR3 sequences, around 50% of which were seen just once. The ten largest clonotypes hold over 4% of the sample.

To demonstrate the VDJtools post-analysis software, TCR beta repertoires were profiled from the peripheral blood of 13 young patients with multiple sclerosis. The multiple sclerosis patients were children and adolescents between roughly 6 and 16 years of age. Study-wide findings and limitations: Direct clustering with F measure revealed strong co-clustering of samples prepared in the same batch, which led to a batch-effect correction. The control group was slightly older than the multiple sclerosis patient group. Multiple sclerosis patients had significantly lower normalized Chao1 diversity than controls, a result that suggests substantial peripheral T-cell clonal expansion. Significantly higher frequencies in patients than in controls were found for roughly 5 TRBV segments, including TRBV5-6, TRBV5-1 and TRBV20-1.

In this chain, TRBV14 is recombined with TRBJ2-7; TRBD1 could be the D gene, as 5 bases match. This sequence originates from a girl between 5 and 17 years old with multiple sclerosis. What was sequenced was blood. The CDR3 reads CASSPGFSVGDEQYF. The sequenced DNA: TGTGCCAGCAGCCCCGGGTTCAGTGTAGGGGACGAGCAGTACTTC.